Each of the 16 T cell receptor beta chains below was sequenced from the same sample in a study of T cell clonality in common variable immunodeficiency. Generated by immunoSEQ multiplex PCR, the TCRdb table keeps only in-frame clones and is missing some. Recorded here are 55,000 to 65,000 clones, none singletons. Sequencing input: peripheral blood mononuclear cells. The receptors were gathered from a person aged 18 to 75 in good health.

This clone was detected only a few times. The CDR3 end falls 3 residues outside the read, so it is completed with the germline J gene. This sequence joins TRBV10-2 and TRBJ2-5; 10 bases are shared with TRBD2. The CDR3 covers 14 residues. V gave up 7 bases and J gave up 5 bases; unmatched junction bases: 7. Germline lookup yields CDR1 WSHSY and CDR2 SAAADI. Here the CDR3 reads CASNTGTSVETQYF. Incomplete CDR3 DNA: TGCGCCAGCAACACCGGGACTAGCGTCGAGACC.

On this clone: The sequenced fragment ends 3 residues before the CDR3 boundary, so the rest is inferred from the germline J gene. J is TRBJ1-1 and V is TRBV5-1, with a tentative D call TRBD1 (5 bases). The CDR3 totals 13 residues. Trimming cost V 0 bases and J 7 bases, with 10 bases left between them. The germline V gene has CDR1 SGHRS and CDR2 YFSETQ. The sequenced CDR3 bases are TGCGCCAGCAGCTTGGCAGGGTCGGGTGAA. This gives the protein CASSLAGSGE. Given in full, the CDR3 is CASSLAGSGEAFF.

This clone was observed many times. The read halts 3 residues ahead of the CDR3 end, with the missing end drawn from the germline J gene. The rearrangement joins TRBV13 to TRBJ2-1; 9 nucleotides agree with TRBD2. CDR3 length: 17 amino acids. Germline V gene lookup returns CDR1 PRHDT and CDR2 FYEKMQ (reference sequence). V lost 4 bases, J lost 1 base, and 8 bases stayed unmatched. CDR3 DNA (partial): TGTGCCAGCAGCTCGACAGTAGCGGGAGAATCCTACAATGAG. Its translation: CASSSTVAGESYNE. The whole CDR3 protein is CASSSTVAGESYNEQFF.

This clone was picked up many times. The CDR3 DNA, read in part, is TGTGCCAGCAGTGATTTGGCTAGCGGGAGGGGCGGGGAG. Translating gives CASSDLASGRGGE. The entire CDR3 protein is CASSDLASGRGGELFF. The chain joins TRBV2 to TRBJ2-2; the match to TRBD2 covers 12 bases. The read terminates 3 residues before the CDR3 end, so the remaining end is supplied by the germline J gene. The CDR3 runs to 16 residues. The V and J ends lost 3 bases and 7 bases, in that order; junction bases with no gene match: 6. Germline CDR1 reads SNHLY; CDR2 reads FYNNEI. The full variable domain, with the rest looked up from reference TRBV2 and TRBJ2-2, is EPEVTQTPSHQVTQMGQEVILRCVPISNHLYFYWYRQILGQKVEFLVSFYNNEISEKSEIFDDQFSVERPDGSNFTLKIRSTKLEDSAMYFCASSDLASGRGGELFFGEGSRLTVL.

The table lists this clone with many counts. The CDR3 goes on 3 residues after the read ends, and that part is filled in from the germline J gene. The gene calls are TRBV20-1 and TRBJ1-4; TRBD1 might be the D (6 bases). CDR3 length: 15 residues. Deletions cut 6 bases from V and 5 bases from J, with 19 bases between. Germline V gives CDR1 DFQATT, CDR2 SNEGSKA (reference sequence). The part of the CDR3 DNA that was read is TGCAGTGCGAGCGGCCCTACAGGGAGGAATGAAAAA. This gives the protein CSASGPTGRNEK. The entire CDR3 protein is CSASGPTGRNEKLFF.

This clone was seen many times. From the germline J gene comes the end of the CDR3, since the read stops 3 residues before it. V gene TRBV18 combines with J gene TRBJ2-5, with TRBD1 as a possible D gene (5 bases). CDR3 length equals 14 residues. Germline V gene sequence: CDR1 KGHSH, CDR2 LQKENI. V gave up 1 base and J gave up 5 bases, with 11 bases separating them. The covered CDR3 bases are TGTGCCAGCTCACCACTTAAAGGGGTCGAGACC. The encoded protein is CASSPLKGVET. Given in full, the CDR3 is CASSPLKGVETQYF.

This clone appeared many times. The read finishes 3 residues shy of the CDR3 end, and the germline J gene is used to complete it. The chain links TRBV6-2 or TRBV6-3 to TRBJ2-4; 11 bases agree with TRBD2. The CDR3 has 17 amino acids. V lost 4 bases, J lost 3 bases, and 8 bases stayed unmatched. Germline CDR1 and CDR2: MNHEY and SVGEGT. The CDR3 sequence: CASSSPGLAGFKNIQYF. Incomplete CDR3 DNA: TGTGCCAGCAGTTCCCCCGGACTAGCGGGCTTCAAAAACATT.

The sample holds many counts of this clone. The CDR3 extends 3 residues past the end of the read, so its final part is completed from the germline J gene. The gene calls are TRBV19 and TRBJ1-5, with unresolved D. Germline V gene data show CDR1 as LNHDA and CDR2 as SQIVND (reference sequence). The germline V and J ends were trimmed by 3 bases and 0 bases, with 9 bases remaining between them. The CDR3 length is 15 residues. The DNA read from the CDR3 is TGTGCCAGTAGTATGTACGGTTATAGCAATCAGCCC. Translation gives CASSMYGYSNQP. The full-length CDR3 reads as CASSMYGYSNQPQHF.

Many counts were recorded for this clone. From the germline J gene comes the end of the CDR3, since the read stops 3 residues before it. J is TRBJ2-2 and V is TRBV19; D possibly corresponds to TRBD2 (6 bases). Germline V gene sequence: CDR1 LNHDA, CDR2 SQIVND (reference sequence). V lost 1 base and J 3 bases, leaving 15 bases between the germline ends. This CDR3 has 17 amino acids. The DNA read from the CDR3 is TGTGCCAGTAGTATAGTGGGGGGAATCGACGACACCGGGGAG. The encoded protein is CASSIVGGIDDTGE. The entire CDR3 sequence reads CASSIVGGIDDTGELFF.

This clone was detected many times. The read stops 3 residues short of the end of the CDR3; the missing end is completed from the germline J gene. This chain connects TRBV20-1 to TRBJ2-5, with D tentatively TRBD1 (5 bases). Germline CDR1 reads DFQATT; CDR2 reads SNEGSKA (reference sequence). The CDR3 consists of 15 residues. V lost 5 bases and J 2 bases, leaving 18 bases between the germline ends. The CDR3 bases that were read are TGCAGTGCTCGGCGGACGACAGTTGTACAAGAGACC. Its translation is CSARRTTVVQET. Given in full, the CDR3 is CSARRTTVVQETQYF.

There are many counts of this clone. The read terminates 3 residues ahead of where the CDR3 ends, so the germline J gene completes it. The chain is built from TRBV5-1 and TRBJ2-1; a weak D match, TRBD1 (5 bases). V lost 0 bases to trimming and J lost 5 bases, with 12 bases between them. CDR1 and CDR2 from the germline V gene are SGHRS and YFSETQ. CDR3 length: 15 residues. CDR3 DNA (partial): TGCGCCAGCAGCTTGGGCTCTCAGGGAAACAATGAG. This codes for CASSLGSQGNNE. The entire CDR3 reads CASSLGSQGNNEQFF.

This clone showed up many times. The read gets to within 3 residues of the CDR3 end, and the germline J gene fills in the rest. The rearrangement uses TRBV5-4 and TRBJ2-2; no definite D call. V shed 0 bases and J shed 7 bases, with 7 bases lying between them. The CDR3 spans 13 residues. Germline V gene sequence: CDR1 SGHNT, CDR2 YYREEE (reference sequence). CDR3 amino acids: CASSLVTGGELFF. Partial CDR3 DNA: TGTGCCAGCAGCTTGGTTACGGGCGGGGAG.

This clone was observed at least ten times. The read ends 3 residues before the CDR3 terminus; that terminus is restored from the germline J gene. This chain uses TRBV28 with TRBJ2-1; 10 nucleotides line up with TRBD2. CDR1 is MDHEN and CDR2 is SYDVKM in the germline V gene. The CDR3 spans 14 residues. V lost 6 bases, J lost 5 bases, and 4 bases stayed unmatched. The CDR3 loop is CASSWTSGNNEQFF. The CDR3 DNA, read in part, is TGTGCCAGCAGCTGGACTAGCGGAAACAATGAG.

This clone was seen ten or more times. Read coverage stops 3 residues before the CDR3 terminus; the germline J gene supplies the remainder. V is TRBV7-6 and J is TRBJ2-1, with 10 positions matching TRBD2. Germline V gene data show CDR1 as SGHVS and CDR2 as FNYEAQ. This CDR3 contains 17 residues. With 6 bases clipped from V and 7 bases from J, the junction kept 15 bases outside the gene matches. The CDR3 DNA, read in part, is TGTGCCAGCAGGCTCTCCGGGGGGACTAGCGCCGCAAATGAG. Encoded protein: CASRLSGGTSAANE. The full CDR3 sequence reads CASRLSGGTSAANEQFF.

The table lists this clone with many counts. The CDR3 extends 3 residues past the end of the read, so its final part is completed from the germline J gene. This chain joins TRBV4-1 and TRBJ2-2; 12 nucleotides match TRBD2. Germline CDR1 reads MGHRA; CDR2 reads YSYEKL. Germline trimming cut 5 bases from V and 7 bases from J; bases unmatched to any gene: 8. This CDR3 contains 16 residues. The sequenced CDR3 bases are TGCGCCAGCAGCGCCACTAGCGGGAGGACGGTCGGGGAG. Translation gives CASSATSGRTVGE. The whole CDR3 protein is CASSATSGRTVGELFF.

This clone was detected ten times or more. The CDR3 region is CSARVPRAQETQYF. The CDR3 DNA, read in part, is TGCAGTGCTAGAGTTCCCAGGGCCCAAGAGACC. This sequence joins TRBV20-1 and TRBJ2-5, with a tentative D call TRBD1 (5 bases). The read finishes 3 residues shy of the CDR3 end, and the germline J gene is used to complete it. This CDR3 is 14 amino acids long. V lost 1 base to trimming and J lost 1 base, with 10 bases between them. Germline-derived CDR1 and CDR2 are DFQATT and SNEGSKA (reference sequence).